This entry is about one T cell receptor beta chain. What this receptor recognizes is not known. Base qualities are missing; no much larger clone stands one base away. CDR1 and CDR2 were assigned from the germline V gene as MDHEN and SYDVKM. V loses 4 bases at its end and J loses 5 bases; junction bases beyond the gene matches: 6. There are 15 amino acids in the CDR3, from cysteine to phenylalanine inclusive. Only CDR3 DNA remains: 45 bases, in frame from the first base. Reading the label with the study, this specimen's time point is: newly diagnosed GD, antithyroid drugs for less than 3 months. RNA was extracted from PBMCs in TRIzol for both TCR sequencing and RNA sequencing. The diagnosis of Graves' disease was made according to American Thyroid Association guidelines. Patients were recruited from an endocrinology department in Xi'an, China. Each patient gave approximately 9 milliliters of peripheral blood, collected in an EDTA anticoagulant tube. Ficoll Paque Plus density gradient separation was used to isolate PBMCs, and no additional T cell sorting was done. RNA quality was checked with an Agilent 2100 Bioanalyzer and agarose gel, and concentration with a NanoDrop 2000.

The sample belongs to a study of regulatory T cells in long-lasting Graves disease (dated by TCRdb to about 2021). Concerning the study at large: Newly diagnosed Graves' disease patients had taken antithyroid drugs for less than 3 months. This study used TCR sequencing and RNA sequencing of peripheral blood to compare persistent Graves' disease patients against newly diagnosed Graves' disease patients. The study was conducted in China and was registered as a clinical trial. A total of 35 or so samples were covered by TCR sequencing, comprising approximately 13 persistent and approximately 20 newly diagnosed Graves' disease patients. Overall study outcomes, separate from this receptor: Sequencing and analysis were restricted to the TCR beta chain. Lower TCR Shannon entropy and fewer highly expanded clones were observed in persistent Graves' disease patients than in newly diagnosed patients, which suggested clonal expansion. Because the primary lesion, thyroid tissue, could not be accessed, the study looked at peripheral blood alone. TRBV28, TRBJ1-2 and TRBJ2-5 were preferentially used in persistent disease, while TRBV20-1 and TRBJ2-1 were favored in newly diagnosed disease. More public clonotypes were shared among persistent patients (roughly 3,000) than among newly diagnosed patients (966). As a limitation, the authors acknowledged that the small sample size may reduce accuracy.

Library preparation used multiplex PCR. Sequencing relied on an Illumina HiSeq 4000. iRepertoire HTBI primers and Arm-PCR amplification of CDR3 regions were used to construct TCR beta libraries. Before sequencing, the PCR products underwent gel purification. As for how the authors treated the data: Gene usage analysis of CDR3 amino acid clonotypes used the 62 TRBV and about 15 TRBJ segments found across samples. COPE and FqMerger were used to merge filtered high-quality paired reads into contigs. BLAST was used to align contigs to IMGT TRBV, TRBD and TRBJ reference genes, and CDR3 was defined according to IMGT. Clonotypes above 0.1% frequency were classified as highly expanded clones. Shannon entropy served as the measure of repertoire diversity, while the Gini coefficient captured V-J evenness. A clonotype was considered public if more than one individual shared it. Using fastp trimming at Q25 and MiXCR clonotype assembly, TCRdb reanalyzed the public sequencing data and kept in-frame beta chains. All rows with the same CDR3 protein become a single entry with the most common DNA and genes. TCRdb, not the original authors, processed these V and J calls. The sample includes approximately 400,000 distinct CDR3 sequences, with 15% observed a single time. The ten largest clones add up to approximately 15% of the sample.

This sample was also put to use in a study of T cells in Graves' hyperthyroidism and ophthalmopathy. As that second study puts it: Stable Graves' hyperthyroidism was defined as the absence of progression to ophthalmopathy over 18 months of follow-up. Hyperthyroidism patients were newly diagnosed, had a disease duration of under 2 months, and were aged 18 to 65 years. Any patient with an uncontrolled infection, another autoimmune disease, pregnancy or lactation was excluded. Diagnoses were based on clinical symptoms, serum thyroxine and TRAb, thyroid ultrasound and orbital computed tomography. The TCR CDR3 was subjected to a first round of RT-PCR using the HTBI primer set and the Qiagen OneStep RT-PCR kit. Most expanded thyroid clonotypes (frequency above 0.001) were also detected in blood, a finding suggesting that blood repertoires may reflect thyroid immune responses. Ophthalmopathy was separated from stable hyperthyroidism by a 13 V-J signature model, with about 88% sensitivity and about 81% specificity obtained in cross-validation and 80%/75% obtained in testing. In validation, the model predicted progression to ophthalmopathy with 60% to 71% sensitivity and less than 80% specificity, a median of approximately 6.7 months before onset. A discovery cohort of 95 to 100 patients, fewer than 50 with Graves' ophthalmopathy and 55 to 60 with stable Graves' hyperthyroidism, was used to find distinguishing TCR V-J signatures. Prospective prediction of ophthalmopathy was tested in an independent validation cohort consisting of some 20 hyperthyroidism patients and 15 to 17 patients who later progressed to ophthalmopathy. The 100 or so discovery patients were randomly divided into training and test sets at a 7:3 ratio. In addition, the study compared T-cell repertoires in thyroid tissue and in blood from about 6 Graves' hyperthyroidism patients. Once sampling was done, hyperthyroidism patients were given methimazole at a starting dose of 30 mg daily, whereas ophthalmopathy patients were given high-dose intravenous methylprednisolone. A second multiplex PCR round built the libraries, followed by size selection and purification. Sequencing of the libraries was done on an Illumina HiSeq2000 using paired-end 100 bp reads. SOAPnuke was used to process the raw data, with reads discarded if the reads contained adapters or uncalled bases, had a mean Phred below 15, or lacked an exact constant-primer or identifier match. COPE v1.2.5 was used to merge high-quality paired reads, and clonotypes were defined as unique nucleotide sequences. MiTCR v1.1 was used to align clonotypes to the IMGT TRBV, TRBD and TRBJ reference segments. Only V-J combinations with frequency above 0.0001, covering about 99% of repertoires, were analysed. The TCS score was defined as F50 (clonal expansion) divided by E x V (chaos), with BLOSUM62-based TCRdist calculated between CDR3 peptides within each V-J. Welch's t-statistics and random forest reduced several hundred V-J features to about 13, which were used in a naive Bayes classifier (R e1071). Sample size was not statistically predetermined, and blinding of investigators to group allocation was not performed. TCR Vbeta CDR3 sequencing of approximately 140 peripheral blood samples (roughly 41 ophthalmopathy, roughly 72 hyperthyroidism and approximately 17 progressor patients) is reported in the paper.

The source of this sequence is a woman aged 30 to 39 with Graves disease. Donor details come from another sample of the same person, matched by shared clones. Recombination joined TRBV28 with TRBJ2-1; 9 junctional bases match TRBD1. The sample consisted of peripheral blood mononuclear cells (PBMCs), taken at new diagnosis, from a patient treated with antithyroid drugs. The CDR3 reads CASSWTGEEDNEQFF. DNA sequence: TGTGCCAGCAGTTGGACAGGGGAGGAGGACAATGAGCAGTTCTTC. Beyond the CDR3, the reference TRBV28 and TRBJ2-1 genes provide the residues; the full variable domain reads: DVKVTQSSRYLVKRTGEKVFLECVQDMDHENMFWYRQDPGLGLRLIYFSYDVKMKEKGDIPEGYSVSREKKERFSLILESASTNQTSMYLCASSWTGEEDNEQFFGPGTRLTVL.